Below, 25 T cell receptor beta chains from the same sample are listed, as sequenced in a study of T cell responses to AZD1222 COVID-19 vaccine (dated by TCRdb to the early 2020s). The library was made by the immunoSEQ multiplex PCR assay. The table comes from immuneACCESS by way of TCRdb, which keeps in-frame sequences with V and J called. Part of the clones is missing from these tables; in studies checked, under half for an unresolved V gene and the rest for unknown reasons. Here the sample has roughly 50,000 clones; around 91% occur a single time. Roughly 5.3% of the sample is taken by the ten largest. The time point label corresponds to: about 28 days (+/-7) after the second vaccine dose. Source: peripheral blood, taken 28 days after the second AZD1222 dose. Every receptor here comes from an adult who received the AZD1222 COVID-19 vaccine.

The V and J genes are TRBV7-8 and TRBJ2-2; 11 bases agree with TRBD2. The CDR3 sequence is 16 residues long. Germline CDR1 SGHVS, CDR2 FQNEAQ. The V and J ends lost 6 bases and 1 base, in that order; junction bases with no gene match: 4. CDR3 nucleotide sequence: TGTGCCAGCAGGGTAGCGGGAGGGCGGAACACCGGGGAGCTGTTTTTT. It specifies CASRVAGGRNTGELFF.

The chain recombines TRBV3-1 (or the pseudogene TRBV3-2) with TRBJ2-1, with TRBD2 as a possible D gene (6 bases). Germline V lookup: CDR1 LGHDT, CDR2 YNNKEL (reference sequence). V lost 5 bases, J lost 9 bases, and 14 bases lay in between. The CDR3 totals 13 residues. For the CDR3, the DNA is TGTGCCAGCAGCGAGAGACGTAGCGGTGAGCAGTTCTTC. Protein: CASSERRSGEQFF.

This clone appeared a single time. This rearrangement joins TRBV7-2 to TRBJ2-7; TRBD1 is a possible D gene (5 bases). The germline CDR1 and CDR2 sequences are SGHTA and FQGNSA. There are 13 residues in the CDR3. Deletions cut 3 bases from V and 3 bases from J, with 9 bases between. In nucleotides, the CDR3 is TGTGCCAGCAGCTTTTACCAGGGCTACGAGCAGTACTTC. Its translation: CASSFYQGYEQYF.

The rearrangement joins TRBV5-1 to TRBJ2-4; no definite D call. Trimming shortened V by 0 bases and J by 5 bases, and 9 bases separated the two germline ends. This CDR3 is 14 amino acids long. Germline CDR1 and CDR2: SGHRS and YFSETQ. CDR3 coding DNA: TGCGCCAGCAGCTTGGAACAGATAGAAAACATTCAGTACTTC. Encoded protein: CASSLEQIENIQYF. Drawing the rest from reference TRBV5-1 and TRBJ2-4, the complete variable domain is KAGVTQTPRYLIKTRGQQVTLSCSPISGHRSVSWYQQTPGQGLQFLFEYFSETQRNKGNFPGRFSGRQFSNSRSEMNVSTLELGDSALYLCASSLEQIENIQYFGAGTRLSVL.

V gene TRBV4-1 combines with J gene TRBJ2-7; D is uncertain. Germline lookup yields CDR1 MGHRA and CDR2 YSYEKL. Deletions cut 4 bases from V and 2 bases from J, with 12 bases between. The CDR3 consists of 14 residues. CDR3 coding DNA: TGCGCCAGCAGCCTCCGGTCGACCGCCTACGAGCAGTACTTC. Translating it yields CASSLRSTAYEQYF.

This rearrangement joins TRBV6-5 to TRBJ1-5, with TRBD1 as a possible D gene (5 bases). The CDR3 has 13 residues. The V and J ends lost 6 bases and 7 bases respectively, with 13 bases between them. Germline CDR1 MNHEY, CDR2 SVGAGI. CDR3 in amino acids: CASRGLTGQPQHF. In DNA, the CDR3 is TGTGCCAGCAGGGGACTAACGGGACAGCCCCAGCATTTT.

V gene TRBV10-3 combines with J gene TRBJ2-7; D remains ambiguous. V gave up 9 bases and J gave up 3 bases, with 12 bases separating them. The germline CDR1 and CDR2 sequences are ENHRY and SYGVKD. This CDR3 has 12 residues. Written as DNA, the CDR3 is TGTGCCATTAAAAAGGAAAACTACGAGCAGTACTTC. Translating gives CAIKKENYEQYF.

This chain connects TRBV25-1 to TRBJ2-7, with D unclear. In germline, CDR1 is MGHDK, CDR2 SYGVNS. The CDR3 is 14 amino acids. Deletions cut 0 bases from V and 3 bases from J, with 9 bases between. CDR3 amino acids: CASSEYISGYEQYF. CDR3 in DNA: TGTGCCAGCAGTGAATATATCAGTGGCTACGAGCAGTACTTC.

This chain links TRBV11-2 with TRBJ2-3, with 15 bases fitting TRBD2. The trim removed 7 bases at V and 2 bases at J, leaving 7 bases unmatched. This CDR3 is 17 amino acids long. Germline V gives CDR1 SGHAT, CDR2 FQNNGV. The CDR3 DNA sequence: TGTGCCAGCACTGGACTAGCGGGGGGGCGAGTCACAGATACGCAGTATTTT. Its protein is CASTGLAGGRVTDTQYF.

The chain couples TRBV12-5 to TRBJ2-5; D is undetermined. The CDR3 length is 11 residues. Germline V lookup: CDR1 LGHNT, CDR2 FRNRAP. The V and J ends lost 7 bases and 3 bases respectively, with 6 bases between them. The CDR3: CASAAEETQYF. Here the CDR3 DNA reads TGTGCTAGTGCCGCCGAAGAGACCCAGTACTTC.

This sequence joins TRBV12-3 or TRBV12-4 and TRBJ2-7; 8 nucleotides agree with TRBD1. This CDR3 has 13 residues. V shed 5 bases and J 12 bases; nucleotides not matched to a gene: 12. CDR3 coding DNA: TGTGCCAGCAGTCTCAATCCTAACAGGGGGTCGTACTTC. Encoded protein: CASSLNPNRGSYF.

The CDR3 sequence: CASSPTGHSPRGYNEQFF. The CDR3 nucleotides read TGTGCCAGCTCACCAACCGGACATTCGCCCAGAGGATACAATGAGCAGTTCTTC. The chain is built from TRBV18 and TRBJ2-1, with D tentatively TRBD1 (5 bases). The length of the CDR3 is 18 residues. Trimming left V 2 bases short and J 4 bases short, with 21 bases between. Germline-derived CDR1 and CDR2 are KGHSH and LQKENI.

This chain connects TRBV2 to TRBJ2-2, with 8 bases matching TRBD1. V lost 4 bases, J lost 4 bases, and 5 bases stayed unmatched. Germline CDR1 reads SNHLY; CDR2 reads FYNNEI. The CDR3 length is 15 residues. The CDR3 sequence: CASSARQGSTGELFF. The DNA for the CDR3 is TGTGCCAGCAGTGCCCGACAGGGGAGCACCGGGGAGCTGTTTTTT.

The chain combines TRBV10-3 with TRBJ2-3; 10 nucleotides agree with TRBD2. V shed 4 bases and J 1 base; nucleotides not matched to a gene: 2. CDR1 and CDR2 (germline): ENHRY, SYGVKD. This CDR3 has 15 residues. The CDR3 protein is CAISVGTSGTDTQYF. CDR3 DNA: TGTGCCATCAGTGTTGGGACTAGCGGCACAGATACGCAGTATTTT.

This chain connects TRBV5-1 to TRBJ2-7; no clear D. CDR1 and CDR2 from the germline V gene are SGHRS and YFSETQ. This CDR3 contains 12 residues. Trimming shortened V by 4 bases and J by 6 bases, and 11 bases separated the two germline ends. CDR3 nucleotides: TGCGCCAGCAGCAACCAGGTAATCGAGCAGTACTTC. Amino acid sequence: CASSNQVIEQYF.

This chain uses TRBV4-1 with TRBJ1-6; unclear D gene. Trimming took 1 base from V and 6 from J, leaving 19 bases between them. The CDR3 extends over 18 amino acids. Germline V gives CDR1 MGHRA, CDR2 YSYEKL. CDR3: CASSQGIWTQTSNSPLHF. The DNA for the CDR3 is TGCGCCAGCAGCCAAGGGATTTGGACCCAAACCAGTAATTCACCCCTCCACTTT.

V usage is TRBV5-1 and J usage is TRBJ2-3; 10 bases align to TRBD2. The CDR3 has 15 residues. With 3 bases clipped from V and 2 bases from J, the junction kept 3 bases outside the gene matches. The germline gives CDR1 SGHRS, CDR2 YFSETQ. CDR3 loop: CASSSSGRDTDTQYF. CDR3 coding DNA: TGCGCCAGCAGCTCTAGCGGGAGAGACACAGATACGCAGTATTTT.

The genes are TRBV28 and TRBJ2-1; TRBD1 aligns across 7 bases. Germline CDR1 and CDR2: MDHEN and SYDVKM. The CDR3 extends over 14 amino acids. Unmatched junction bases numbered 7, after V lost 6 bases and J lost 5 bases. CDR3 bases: TGTGCCAGCAGCTTAGGACAGGTGAACAATGAGCAGTTCTTC. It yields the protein CASSLGQVNNEQFF.

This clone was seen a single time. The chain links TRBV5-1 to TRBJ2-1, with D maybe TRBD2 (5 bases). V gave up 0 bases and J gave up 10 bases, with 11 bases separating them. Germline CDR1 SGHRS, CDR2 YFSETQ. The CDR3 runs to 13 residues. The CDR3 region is CASSLVTSGEQFF. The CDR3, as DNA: TGCGCCAGCAGCTTGGTAACTAGTGGGGAGCAGTTCTTC.

This CDR3 reads CASSHGLAGGPRNEQFF. Here the CDR3 DNA reads TGCGCCAGCAGCCATGGACTAGCGGGAGGGCCTAGGAATGAGCAGTTCTTC. This chain uses TRBV4-3 with TRBJ2-1; 15 bases are shared with TRBD2. The CDR3 sequence is 17 residues long. Trimming removed 3 bases from V and 7 bases from J; junction bases left unmatched: 7. Germline V lookup: CDR1 LGHNA, CDR2 YSLEER.

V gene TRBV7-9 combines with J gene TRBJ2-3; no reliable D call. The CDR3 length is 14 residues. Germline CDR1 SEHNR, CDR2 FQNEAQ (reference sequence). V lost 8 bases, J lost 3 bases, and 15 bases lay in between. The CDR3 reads CASGVDIPTDTQYF. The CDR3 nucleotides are TGTGCCAGCGGCGTAGACATACCGACAGATACGCAGTATTTT.

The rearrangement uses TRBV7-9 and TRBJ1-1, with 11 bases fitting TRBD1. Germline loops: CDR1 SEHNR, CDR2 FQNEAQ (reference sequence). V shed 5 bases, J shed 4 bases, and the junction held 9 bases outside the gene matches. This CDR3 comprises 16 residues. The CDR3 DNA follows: TGTGCCAGCAGCGTCAGACCCGGGACAGGGGGCACTGAAGCTTTCTTT. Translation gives CASSVRPGTGGTEAFF.

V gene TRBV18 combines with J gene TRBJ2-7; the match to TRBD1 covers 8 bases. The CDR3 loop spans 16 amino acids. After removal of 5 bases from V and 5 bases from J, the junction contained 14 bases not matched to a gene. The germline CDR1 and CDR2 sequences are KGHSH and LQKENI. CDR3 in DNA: TGTGCCAGCTCATTGATGACAGGGGCGGTGGTTGACGAGCAGTACTTC. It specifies CASSLMTGAVVDEQYF.

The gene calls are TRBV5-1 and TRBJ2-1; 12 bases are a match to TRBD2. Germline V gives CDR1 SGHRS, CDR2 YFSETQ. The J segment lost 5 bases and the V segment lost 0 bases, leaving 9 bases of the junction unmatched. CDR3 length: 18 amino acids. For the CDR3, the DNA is TGCGCCAGCAGCTTGGCGGCTAGCGGGAGGGCCTTAGACAATGAGCAGTTCTTC. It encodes CASSLAASGRALDNEQFF.

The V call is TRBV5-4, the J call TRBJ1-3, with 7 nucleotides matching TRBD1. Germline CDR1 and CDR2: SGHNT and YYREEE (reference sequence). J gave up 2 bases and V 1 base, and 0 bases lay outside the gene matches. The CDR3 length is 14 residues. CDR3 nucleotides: TGTGCCAGCAGCTTGCAGGGGGCTGGAAACACCATATATTTT. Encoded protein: CASSLQGAGNTIYF.